Listed below are T cell receptor beta chains from one sample, sequenced in a study of blood T cell repertoires in COVID-19. The method was immunoSEQ multiplex PCR; TCRdb's version includes in-frame clones alone and lacks a portion of them. The sample lists approximately 180,000 clones; about 77% were seen once. Sequencing was done on a sample of PBMCs or T cells enriched from blood (not recorded which). The receptors were sampled from a woman in her forties or fifties with acute COVID-19. Both conserved end residues are part of each CDR3. D genes are given only for firm matches. Expanded clones are given a class, and other clones once, few, many or no size at all.

CASGVGGKLQETQYF	TGCGCCAGCGGTGTCGGGGGAAAACTTCAAGAGACCCAGTACTTC	TRBJ2-5	TRBV10-1	.	.
CATSDLRGGSSYNEQFF	TGTGCCACCAGTGATTTGCGGGGGGGAAGCTCCTACAATGAGCAGTTCTTC	TRBJ2-1	TRBV24-1	.	TRBD2
CASSLAPGPAFF	TGTGCCAGCAGCTTAGCCCCAGGCCCAGCTTTCTTT	TRBJ1-1	TRBV7-9	.	.
CASSPDRGLDTEAFF	TGTGCCAGCTCGCCGGACAGGGGGCTGGACACTGAAGCTTTCTTT	TRBJ1-1	TRBV7-9	.	TRBD1
CASSPPSNQETQYF	TGTGCCAGCTCACCACCTAGCAACCAAGAGACCCAGTACTTC	TRBJ2-5	TRBV18	.	.
CASSYEGGATDTQYF	TGTGCCAGCAGTTACGAAGGGGGGGCCACAGATACGCAGTATTTT	TRBJ2-3	TRBV6-5	.	.
CASSPQGLTLNYGYTF	TGTGCCAGCAGCCCACAGGGCCTAACGCTTAACTATGGCTACACCTTC	TRBJ1-2	TRBV3-1/TRBV3-2	.	.
CASSPDSTGVNEQFF	TGTGCCAGCTCACCTGATTCGACAGGGGTCAATGAGCAGTTCTTC	TRBJ2-1	TRBV18	few	TRBD1
CASSLGGTRNTEAFF	TGTGCCAGCAGCCTAGGGGGGACACGGAACACTGAAGCTTTCTTT	TRBJ1-1	TRBV7-2	.	.
CASSLHRLAGGSQETQYF	TGTGCCAGCAGTTTACATCGGCTAGCGGGGGGATCACAAGAGACCCAGTACTTC	TRBJ2-5	TRBV27	.	TRBD2
CASSPLSTEQETQYF	TGTGCCAGCTCACCCTTATCGACAGAGCAAGAGACCCAGTACTTC	TRBJ2-5	TRBV18	.	.
CATVPTSGGPSFSYNEQFF	TGTGCCACCGTCCCGACTAGCGGGGGGCCCAGCTTCTCCTACAATGAGCAGTTCTTC	TRBJ2-1	TRBV19	.	TRBD2
CASSQEGGGYGYTF	TGTGCCAGCAGCCAAGAGGGGGGTGGCTATGGCTACACCTTC	TRBJ1-2	TRBV3-1/TRBV3-2	.	.
CASSVVGYYGYTF	TGTGCCAGCAGCGTAGTCGGGTACTATGGCTACACCTTC	TRBJ1-2	TRBV9	once	.
CASSMSGGAYNEQFF	TGTGCCAGTAGTATGAGCGGGGGGGCTTACAATGAGCAGTTCTTC	TRBJ2-1	TRBV19	once	TRBD2
CASSLSYRGHSNTGELFF	TGTGCCAGCAGCTTATCTTATCGGGGACATTCGAACACCGGGGAGCTGTTTTTT	TRBJ2-2	TRBV11-2	.	.
CASSPTGQSSYNSPLHF	TGCGCCAGCAGCCCCACAGGACAGAGCTCCTATAATTCACCCCTCCACTTT	TRBJ1-6	TRBV4-3	.	.
CASSLGLAGGIQLGNIQYF	TGTGCCAGCAGCCTTGGACTAGCGGGGGGCATACAATTAGGTAACATTCAGTACTTC	TRBJ2-4	TRBV11-2	.	TRBD2
CASRPQGWNQPQHF	TGTGCCAGCAGACCTCAGGGTTGGAATCAGCCCCAGCATTTT	TRBJ1-5	TRBV6-6	few	.
CASSEGGPPGDTQYF	TGCGCCAGCAGTGAGGGAGGACCCCCCGGGGATACGCAGTATTTT	TRBJ2-3	TRBV10-1	.	.
CASSVSRRDSPLHF	TGTGCCAGCAGCGTGAGCCGCAGGGATTCACCCCTCCACTTT	TRBJ1-6	TRBV9	.	.
CASTGDRGSQFF	TGTGCCAGCACTGGGGACAGGGGGTCCCAGTTCTTC	TRBJ2-1	TRBV2	.	TRBD1
CASSTDRPYNQPQHF	TGTGCCAGCAGTACGGACAGGCCCTACAATCAGCCCCAGCATTTT	TRBJ1-5	TRBV7-9	.	TRBD1
CASSGGLPYGYTF	TGTGCCAGCAGCGGGGGACTTCCTTATGGCTACACCTTC	TRBJ1-2	TRBV5-4	.	.
CASSSTRGAGETQYF	TGTGCCAGCAGCTCTACACGGGGGGCCGGCGAGACCCAGTACTTC	TRBJ2-5	TRBV7-8	.	.
CASSERSGVSGELFF	TGTGCCAGCAGTGAACGATCCGGTGTGAGCGGGGAGCTGTTTTTT	TRBJ2-2	TRBV2	.	.
CASSLDQGFQPQHF	TGTGCCAGCAGCTTAGACCAGGGCTTCCAGCCCCAGCATTTT	TRBJ1-5	TRBV11-2	.	.
CASFEGTGPWNTEAFF	TGTGCCAGCTTCGAGGGGACAGGGCCCTGGAACACTGAAGCTTTCTTT	TRBJ1-1	TRBV28	.	TRBD1
CASSLWTEGFEAFF	TGTGCCAGCAGTTTGTGGACAGAAGGATTTGAAGCTTTCTTT	TRBJ1-1	TRBV28	.	.
CASRRTGMNTEAFF	TGTGCCAGCAGAAGGACAGGAATGAACACTGAAGCTTTCTTT	TRBJ1-1	TRBV6-5	once	TRBD1